This passage covers 19 T cell receptor beta chains from one sample sequenced in a study of shared clonotypes between healthy human individuals. Data came from immunoSEQ multiplex PCR; TCRdb stores just in-frame clones and leaves some out. Of some 1 million clones in the sample, approximately 68% were seen once. The source material was memory CD4+ T cells sorted from blood. The subset here: CD45RA-negative fraction. These receptors were collected from a man between 18 and 35 years old in good health.

This clone has a handful of counts. This chain links TRBV19 with TRBJ1-2; no definite D call. Germline assignment: CDR1 LNHDA and CDR2 SQIVND (reference sequence). Trimming removed 1 base at V and 10 bases at J, with 7 bases between. This CDR3 region has 11 residues. The CDR3 DNA reads TGTGCCAGTAGTATAGGTCCGTCCTACACCTTC. Amino acids: CASSIGPSYTF.

The chain employs TRBV30 and TRBJ2-1; possibly TRBD1 or TRBD2 for D (5 bases each). Germline assignment: CDR1 GTSNPN and CDR2 SVGIG (reference sequence). The germline V and J ends were trimmed by 3 bases and 8 bases, with 20 bases remaining between them. The CDR3 totals 15 residues. In DNA form, the CDR3 reads TGTGCCTGGAGGAAGAACCGGCCCCGGGGCGATGAGCAGTTCTTC. Encoded protein: CAWRKNRPRGDEQFF.

This clone was picked up one time. Distinct nucleotide sequences in the sample also encode this CDR3. CDR3 DNA: TGTGCCAGTAGTACCAAGGGGGGCGCTAACTATGGCTACACCTTC. Protein product: CASSTKGGANYGYTF. The rearrangement joins TRBV19 to TRBJ1-2; D possibly corresponds to TRBD1 (6 bases). V shed 4 bases and J shed 0 bases, with 12 bases lying between them. The CDR3 totals 15 residues. Germline lookup yields CDR1 LNHDA and CDR2 SQIVND (reference sequence).

The chain is built from TRBV7-2 and TRBJ2-5; maybe TRBD1 (6 bases). Germline CDR1 and CDR2: SGHTA and FQGNSA. CDR3 length: 15 amino acids. V dropped 0 bases and J dropped 5 bases, with 13 bases sitting between them. For the CDR3, the DNA is TGTGCCAGCAGCTTAGCGCAGGGGCGAAGGGAGACCCAGTACTTC. Translated, it gives CASSLAQGRRETQYF.

As to this clone: In the same sample, other DNA sequences code for this CDR3. As DNA, the CDR3 is TGTGCCAGCAGCTTGGCTAGAGATAATTCACCCCTCCACTTT. Its protein is CASSLARDNSPLHF. The rearrangement joins TRBV5-4 to TRBJ1-6; D not resolved. Trimming pared 0 bases from V and 5 bases from J, leaving 6 bases between. The CDR3 loop spans 14 amino acids. In germline, CDR1 is SGHNT, CDR2 YYREEE (reference sequence). The complete variable domain, with remaining parts taken from reference TRBV5-4 and TRBJ1-6, reads ETGVTQSPTHLIKTRGQQVTLRCSSQSGHNTVSWYQQALGQGPQFIFQYYREEENGRGNFPPRFSGLQFPNYSSELNVNALELDDSALYLCASSLARDNSPLHFGNGTRLTVT.

Turning to this clone: The sample has other DNA sequences that encode this CDR3 too. CDR3 protein: CSAGDGDGYTF. The CDR3 nucleotides are TGCAGTGCAGGGGACGGAGATGGCTACACCTTC. The rearrangement links TRBV20-1 to TRBJ1-2; a possible D gene is TRBD1 (5 bases). Looked up from germline, CDR1 is DFQATT and CDR2 is SNEGSKA (reference sequence). The CDR3 spans 11 residues. The ends were cut back, 6 bases at V and 6 bases at J, with 11 bases in the middle.

The chain's CDR3 is CASSWGDIYYGYTF. The CDR3 DNA reads TGTGCCAGCAGCTGGGGGGACATCTACTATGGCTACACCTTC. V is TRBV7-2 and J is TRBJ1-2; D perhaps matches TRBD1 (6 bases). Germline V gene sequence: CDR1 SGHTA, CDR2 FQGNSA. This CDR3 comprises 14 residues. Trimming took 4 bases from V and 3 from J, leaving 12 bases between them.

The chain links TRBV5-1 to TRBJ2-2, with D possibly TRBD1 on 5 matching bases. The length of the CDR3 is 15 residues. Germline V gene lookup returns CDR1 SGHRS and CDR2 YFSETQ. Trimming shortened V by 2 bases and J by 0 bases, and 8 bases separated the two germline ends. CDR3 residues: CASSLQATNTGELFF. In nucleotides, the CDR3 is TGCGCCAGCAGCTTACAGGCAACGAACACCGGGGAGCTGTTTTTT.

Notes on this clone: The sample contains more than one DNA sequence encoding this CDR3. This chain connects TRBV7-9 to TRBJ2-6; unclear D gene. This CDR3 region has 14 residues. V dropped 5 bases and J dropped 0 bases, with 5 bases sitting between them. The germline V gene encodes CDR1 SEHNR and CDR2 FQNEAQ (reference sequence). The CDR3 region has the DNA TGTGCCAGCAGCCCGACCTCTGGGGCCAACGTCCTGACTTTC. This translates into CASSPTSGANVLTF. Combining the CDR3 with reference TRBV7-9 and TRBJ2-6 gives the whole variable domain DTGVSQNPRHKITKRGQNVTFRCDPISEHNRLYWYRQTLGQGPEFLTYFQNEAQLEKSRLLSDRFSAERPKGSFSTLEIQRTEQGDSAMYLCASSPTSGANVLTFGAGSRLTVL.

This clone was recorded a few times. This chain joins TRBV4-1 and TRBJ1-1; D perhaps matches TRBD1 (6 bases). In germline, CDR1 is MGHRA, CDR2 YSYEKL. This CDR3 is 14 amino acids long. V lost 1 base to trimming and J lost 1 base, with 7 bases between them. The CDR3 here is CASSQGQANTEAFF. In DNA form, the CDR3 reads TGCGCCAGCAGCCAAGGACAGGCGAACACTGAAGCTTTCTTT.

DNA of the CDR3: TGTGCCAGCAGCTCCAATCCCGGGACAGGGCCAAACACTGAAGCTTTCTTT. Amino acids: CASSSNPGTGPNTEAFF. This chain connects TRBV7-9 to TRBJ1-1, with 9 bases identical to TRBD1. Germline CDR1 reads SEHNR; CDR2 reads FQNEAQ (reference sequence). The CDR3 sequence is 17 residues long. The J segment lost 2 bases and the V segment lost 4 bases, leaving 11 bases of the junction unmatched.

The rearrangement uses TRBV5-1 and TRBJ1-6; no reliable D call. Germline assignment: CDR1 SGHRS and CDR2 YFSETQ. The CDR3 is 13 amino acids. The ends were cut back, 4 bases at V and 9 bases at J, with 11 bases in the middle. CDR3 sequence: CASSQDVGSPLHF. CDR3 DNA sequence: TGCGCCAGCAGCCAGGACGTTGGTTCACCCCTCCACTTT.

This clone has more than one count but fewer than ten. The chain employs TRBV6-5 and TRBJ1-2; the match to TRBD1 covers 8 bases. Germline CDR1 is MNHEY and CDR2 is SVGAGI. J was trimmed by 3 bases and V by 5 bases; bases with no gene match: 5. The CDR3 has 14 residues. The CDR3 is CASSTATGDYGYTF. For the CDR3, the DNA is TGTGCCAGCAGTACGGCGACAGGGGACTATGGCTACACCTTC.

Points on this clone: At one end, the junction sequence differs from germline, possibly due to a read error. This chain uses TRBV6-6 with TRBJ2-2; 7 positions agree with TRBD2. CDR1 and CDR2 (germline): MNHNY, SVGAGI (reference sequence). There are 15 residues in the CDR3. For the CDR3, the DNA is TGTGCCAGCAGTGACTCGGGGGGGAACACCGGGGAGCTGTTTTTT. It specifies CASSDSGGNTGELFF.

This clone was observed a few times. V gene TRBV2 combines with J gene TRBJ1-4; possibly TRBD1 for D (5 bases). This CDR3 is built from 14 residues. The V gene lost 6 bases and the J gene lost 8 bases, with 16 bases spanning the gap. Germline loops: CDR1 SNHLY, CDR2 FYNNEI. The CDR3 DNA is TGTGCCAGCAGCGTACAGGACGTAGGAGAAAAACTGTTTTTT. Protein product: CASSVQDVGEKLFF.

This sequence joins TRBV11-2 and TRBJ2-2; D is undetermined. Per germline, CDR1 SGHAT and CDR2 FQNNGV. Between the trimmed V and J ends, which lost 2 bases and 6 bases, there was a span of 7 bases. This CDR3 region has 13 residues. CDR3 sequence: CASSLSPPGELFF. The DNA for the CDR3 is TGTGCCAGCAGCTTATCCCCACCCGGGGAGCTGTTTTTT.

This clone was detected a few times. Other DNA sequences in this specimen translate into the identical CDR3. The rearrangement joins TRBV4-1 to TRBJ2-5; no firm D call. The end of the DNA aligns better with TRBJ2-7, so the J call may be wrong. Germline CDR1 is MGHRA and CDR2 is YSYEKL. The CDR3 sequence is 14 residues long. The DNA of the CDR3 is TGCGCCAGCAGCCAAGGGCGGAGCTCCTACGAGCAGTACTTC. Translated: CASSQGRSSYEQYF.

The genes are TRBV11-1 and TRBJ2-7, with 14 bases that match TRBD2. CDR3 length: 15 residues. Trimming took 5 bases from V and 7 from J; bases not matched to a gene: 7. The germline V gene has CDR1 SGHAT and CDR2 FQDESV (reference sequence). CDR3 coding DNA: TGTGCCAGCAGCCCAAGACTAGCGGGGGGGCAAGAGCAGTACTTC. Residues: CASSPRLAGGQEQYF.

The chain has TRBV28 and TRBJ2-7, with 9 bases aligning to TRBD2. From germline, CDR1 is MDHEN and CDR2 SYDVKM. CDR3 length: 15 residues. Germline trimming cut 4 bases from V and 6 bases from J; bases unmatched to any gene: 10. For the CDR3, the DNA is TGTGCCAGCAGTTCGCCTAGCGGGGCCGTCTCCGAGCAGTACTTC. Translation: CASSSPSGAVSEQYF.